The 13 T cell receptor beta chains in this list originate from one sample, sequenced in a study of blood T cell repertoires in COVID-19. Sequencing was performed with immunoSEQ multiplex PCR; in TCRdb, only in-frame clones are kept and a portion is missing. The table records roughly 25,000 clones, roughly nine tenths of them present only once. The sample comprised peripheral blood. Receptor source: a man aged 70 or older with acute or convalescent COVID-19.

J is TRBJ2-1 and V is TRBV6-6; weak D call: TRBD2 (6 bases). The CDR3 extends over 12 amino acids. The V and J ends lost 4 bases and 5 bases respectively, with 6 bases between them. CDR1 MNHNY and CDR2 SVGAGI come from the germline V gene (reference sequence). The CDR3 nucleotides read TGTGCCAGCAGTTTAGCGGACAATGAGCAGTTCTTC. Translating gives CASSLADNEQFF.

The CDR3 loop reads CASRRGGADTQYF. CDR3 DNA sequence: TGTGCCAGCCGTCGGGGGGGCGCAGATACGCAGTATTTT. The chain joins TRBV19 to TRBJ2-3; 8 bases are a match to TRBD2. The length of the CDR3 is 13 residues. The junction had 6 bases not matched to a gene; V was cut back by 9 bases and J by 4 bases. In germline, CDR1 is LNHDA, CDR2 SQIVND (reference sequence).

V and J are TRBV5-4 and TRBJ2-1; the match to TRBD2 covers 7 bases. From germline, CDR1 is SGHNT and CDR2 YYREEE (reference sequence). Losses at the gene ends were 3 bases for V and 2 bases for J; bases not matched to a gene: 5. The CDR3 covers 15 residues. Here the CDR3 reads CASSYQRGTYNEQFF. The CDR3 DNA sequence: TGTGCCAGCAGCTACCAGCGGGGAACCTACAATGAGCAGTTCTTC.

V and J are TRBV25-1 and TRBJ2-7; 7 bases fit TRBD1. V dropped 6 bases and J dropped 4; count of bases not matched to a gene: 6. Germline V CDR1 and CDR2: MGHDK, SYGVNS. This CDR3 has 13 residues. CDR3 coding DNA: TGTGCCAGCAGCGGAACAGGGGCGTACGAGCAGTACTTC. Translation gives CASSGTGAYEQYF.

DNA for the CDR3: TGTGCCAGCCTTCGTAGCCTGACAGGGTCTAATGAAAAACTGTTTTTT. Protein sequence: CASLRSLTGSNEKLFF. V is TRBV6-6 and J is TRBJ1-4, with 7 bases that match TRBD1. The CDR3 is 16 amino acids. V lost 8 bases to trimming and J lost 3 bases; unmatched junction nucleotides: 12. Per the germline V gene, CDR1 is MNHNY and CDR2 is SVGAGI (reference sequence).

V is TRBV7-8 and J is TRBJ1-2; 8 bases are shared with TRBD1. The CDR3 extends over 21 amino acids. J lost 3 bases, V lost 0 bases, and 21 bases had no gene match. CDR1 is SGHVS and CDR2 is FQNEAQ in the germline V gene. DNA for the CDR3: TGTGCCAGCAGCTTAGCCCCCGTGGGCGGGACAGGCCTTGGAAGGTACTATGGCTACACCTTC. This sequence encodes CASSLAPVGGTGLGRYYGYTF.

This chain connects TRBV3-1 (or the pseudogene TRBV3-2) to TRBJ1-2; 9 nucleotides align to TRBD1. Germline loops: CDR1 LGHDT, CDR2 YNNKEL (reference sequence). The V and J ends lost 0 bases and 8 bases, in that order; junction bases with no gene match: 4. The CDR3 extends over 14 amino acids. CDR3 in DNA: TGTGCCAGCAGCCAAGAAGGGGGACAGGGCGGCTACACCTTC. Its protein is CASSQEGGQGGYTF.

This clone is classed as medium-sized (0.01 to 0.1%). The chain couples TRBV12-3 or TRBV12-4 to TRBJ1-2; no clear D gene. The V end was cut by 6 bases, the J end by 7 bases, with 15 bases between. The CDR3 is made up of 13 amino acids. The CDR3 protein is CASRQTVRPGYTF. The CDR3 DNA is TGTGCCAGCAGACAGACGGTTCGTCCTGGCTACACCTTC.

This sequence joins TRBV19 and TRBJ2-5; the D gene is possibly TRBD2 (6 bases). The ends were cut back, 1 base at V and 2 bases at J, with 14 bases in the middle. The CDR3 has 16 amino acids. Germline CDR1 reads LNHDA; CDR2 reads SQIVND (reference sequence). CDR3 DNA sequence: TGTGCCAGTAGTATAGGCTTGGAGGGGTCACAAGAGACCCAGTACTTC. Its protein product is CASSIGLEGSQETQYF.

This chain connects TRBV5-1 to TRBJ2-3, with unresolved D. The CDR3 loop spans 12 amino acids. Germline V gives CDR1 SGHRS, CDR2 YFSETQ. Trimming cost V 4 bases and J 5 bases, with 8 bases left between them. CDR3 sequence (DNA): TGCGCCAGCAGCATACTGAAAGATACGCAGTATTTT. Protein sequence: CASSILKDTQYF.

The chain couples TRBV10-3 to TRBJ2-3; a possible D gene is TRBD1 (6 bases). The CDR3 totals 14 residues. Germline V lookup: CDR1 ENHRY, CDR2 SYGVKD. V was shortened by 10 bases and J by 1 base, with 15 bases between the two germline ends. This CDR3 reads CANTTGKCTDTQYF. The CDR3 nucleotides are TGTGCCAACACTACAGGGAAGTGCACAGATACGCAGTATTTT.

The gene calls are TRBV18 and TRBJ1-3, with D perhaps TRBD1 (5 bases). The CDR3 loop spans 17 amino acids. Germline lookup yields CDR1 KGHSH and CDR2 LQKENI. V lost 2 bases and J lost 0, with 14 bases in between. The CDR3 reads CASSPDYDRRSGNTIYF. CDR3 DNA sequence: TGTGCCAGCTCACCAGATTATGACAGACGCTCTGGAAACACCATATATTTT.

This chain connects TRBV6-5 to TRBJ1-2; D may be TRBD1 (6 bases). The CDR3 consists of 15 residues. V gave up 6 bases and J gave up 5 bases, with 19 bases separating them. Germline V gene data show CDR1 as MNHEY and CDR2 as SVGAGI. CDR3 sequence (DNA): TGTGCCAGCAGAGGGGGACAAGGGGGATTATATGGCTACACCTTC. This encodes CASRGGQGGLYGYTF.